Listed below are T cell receptor beta chains from one sample, sequenced in a study of T-cell memory formation after mild COVID-19. MiXCR, run by TCRdb on the 5' RACE reads, gives a single entry per CDR3 protein. This table has 400,000 to 500,000 distinct CDR3 sequences, roughly 20% appearing once. Material: PBMCs or a T cell subset sorted from them (not recorded which). All receptors derive from an adult woman who had mild COVID-19 (a few samples of this study predate the infection). Cell type and time point are not known. Each CDR3 is given with its conserved first and last residue. D genes are given only for firm matches. Size is omitted from some rows. Given values are once, few, many or a class for expanded clones.

TGTGCCACCAGTGCCGGGGGGGCTGCGGGGGCCAACGTCCTGACTTTC	CATSAGGAAGANVLTF	TRBV24-1	TRBJ2-6	.	TRBD2
TGTGCCAGCAGTTACAGAAACAGGGCTAACACTGAAGCTTTCTTT	CASSYRNRANTEAFF	TRBV6-5	TRBJ1-1	many	.
TGCGCCAGCAGCCAAGTTGAGGGTAATTCACCCCTCCACTTT	CASSQVEGNSPLHF	TRBV4-1	TRBJ1-6	.	.
TGTGCCAGCAGCTCAAGCGCGCTAGCCAAAAACATTCAGTACTTC	CASSSSALAKNIQYF	TRBV11-3	TRBJ2-4	few	.
TGTGCCAGCAGCTCGAGTCCGACTAGCGCAAGGGAGACCCAGTACTTC	CASSSSPTSARETQYF	TRBV5-5	TRBJ2-5	few	TRBD2
TGTGCCAGCAGTTTAGATGTGCGAGGGATGACTGAAGCTTTCTTT	CASSLDVRGMTEAFF	TRBV12-3/TRBV12-4	TRBJ1-1	many	.
TGCAGTGCTAGAGGAGGGGTAGATGGCTACACCTTC	CSARGGVDGYTF	TRBV20-1	TRBJ1-2	few	.
TGTGCCAGCAGCTTGGTGGCTTCGGAGACCCAGTACTTC	CASSLVASETQYF	TRBV5-4	TRBJ2-5	.	.
TGTGCCAACTCGGACGGCAATGAGCAGTTCTTC	CANSDGNEQFF	TRBV7-2	TRBJ2-1	.	.
TGCGCCAGCAGCCAAGATCATAGCGGGGGATACAATGAGCAGTTCTTC	CASSQDHSGGYNEQFF	TRBV4-3	TRBJ2-1	.	TRBD2